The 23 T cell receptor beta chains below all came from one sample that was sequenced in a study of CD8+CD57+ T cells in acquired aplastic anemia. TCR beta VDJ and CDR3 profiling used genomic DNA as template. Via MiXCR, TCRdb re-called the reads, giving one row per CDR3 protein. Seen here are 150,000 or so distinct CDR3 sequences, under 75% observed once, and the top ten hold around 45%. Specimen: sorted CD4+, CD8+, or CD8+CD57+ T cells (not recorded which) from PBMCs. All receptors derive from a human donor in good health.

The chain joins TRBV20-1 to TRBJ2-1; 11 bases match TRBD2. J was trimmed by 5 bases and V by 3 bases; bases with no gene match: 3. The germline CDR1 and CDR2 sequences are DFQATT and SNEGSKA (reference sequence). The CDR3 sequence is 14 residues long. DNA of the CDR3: TGCAGTGCTAGGGCTAGCGGGAGGAACAATGAGCAGTTCTTC. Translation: CSARASGRNNEQFF.

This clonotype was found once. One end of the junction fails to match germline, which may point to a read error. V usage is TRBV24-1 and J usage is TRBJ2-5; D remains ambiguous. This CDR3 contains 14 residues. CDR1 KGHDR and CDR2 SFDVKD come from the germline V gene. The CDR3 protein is CASSDLDGMGTQYF. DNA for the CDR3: TGTGCCTCCAGTGATTTGGATGGGATGGGGACCCAGTACTTC.

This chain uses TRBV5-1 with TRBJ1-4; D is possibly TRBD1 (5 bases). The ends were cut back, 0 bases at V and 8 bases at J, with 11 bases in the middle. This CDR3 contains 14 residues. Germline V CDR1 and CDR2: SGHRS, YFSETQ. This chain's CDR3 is CASSLESGKEKLFF. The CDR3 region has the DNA TGCGCCAGCAGCTTGGAGTCAGGGAAAGAAAAACTGTTTTTT. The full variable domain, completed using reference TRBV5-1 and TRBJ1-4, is KAGVTQTPRYLIKTRGQQVTLSCSPISGHRSVSWYQQTPGQGLQFLFEYFSETQRNKGNFPGRFSGRQFSNSRSEMNVSTLELGDSALYLCASSLESGKEKLFFGSGTQLSVL.

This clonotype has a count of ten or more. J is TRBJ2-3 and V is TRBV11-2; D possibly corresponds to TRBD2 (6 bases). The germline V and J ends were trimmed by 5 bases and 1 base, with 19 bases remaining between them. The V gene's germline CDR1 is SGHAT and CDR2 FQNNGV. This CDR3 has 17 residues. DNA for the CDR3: TGTGCCAGCAGCCAGAGGACTATCGGGGAGGGCACAGATACGCAGTATTTT. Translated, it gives CASSQRTIGEGTDTQYF.

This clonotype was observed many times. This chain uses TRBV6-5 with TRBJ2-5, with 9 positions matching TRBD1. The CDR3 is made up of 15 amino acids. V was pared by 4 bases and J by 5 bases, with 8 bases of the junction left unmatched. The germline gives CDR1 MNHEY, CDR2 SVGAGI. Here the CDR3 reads CASSSGTGSKETQYF. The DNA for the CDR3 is TGTGCCAGCAGTTCGGGGACAGGGTCGAAGGAGACCCAGTACTTC.

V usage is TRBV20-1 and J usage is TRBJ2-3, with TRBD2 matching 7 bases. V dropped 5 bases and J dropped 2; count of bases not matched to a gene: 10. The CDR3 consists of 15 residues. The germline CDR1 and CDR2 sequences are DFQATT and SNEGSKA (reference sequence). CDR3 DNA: TGCAGTGCTTGTTCGTGGGACTACCCCACAGATACGCAGTATTTT. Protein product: CSACSWDYPTDTQYF.

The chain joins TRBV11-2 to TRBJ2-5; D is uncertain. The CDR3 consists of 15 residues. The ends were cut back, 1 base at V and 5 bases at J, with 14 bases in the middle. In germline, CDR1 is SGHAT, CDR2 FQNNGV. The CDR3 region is CASSLVSSLGETQYF. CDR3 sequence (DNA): TGTGCCAGCAGCTTAGTGTCCAGCCTTGGGGAGACCCAGTACTTC.

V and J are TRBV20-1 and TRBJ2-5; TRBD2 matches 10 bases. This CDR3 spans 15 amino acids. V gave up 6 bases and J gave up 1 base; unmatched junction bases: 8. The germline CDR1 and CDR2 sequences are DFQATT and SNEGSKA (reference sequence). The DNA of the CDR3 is TGCAGTGCCCCCCTACTAGCGGGAATCCAAGAGACCCAGTACTTC. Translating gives CSAPLLAGIQETQYF.

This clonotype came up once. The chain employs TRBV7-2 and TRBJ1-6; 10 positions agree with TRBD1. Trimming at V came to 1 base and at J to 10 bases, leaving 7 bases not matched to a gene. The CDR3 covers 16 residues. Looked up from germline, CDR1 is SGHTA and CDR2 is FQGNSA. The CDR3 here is CASSLESGTGVSPLHF. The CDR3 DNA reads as TGTGCCAGCAGCTTAGAATCGGGGACAGGGGTGTCACCCCTCCACTTT.

This chain's CDR3 is CAIGKGGGANEQYF. The CDR3 bases are TGTGCCATCGGGAAGGGGGGGGGGGCAAACGAGCAGTACTTC. The chain has TRBV10-3 and TRBJ2-7, with D tentatively TRBD2 (7 bases). V lost 8 bases to trimming and J lost 5 bases, with 19 bases between them. CDR3 length: 14 amino acids. Germline CDR1 and CDR2: ENHRY and SYGVKD.

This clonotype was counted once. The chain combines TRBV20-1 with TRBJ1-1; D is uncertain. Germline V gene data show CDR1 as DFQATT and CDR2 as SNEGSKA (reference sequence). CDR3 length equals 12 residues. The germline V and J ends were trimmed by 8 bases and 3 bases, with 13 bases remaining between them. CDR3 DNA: TGCAGTCAAAGAGGGAAACACACTGAAGCTTTCTTT. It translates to CSQRGKHTEAFF.

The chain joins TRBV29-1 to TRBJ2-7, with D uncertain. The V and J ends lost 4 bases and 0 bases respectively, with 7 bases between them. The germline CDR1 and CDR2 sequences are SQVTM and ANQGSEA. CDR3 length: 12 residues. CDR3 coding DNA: TGCAGCGTTGCCAGGAGCTCCTACGAGCAGTACTTC. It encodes CSVARSSYEQYF.

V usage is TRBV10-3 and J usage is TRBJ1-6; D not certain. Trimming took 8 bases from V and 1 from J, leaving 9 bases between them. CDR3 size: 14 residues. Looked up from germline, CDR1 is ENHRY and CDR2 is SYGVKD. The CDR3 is CAIAAGSYNSPLHF. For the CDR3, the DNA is TGTGCCATCGCGGCGGGGTCCTATAATTCACCCCTCCACTTT.

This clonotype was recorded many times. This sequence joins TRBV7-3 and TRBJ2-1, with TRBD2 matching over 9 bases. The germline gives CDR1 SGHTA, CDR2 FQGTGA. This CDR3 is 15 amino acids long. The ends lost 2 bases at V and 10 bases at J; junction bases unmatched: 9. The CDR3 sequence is CASSLGLAGVEEQFF. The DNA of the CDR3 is TGTGCCAGCAGCTTAGGGTTAGCGGGAGTTGAGGAGCAGTTCTTC. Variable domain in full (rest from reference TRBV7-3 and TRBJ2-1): GAGVSQTPSNKVTEKGKYVELRCDPISGHTALYWYRQSLGQGPEFLIYFQGTGAADDSGLPNDRFFAVRPEGSVSTLKIQRTERGDSAVYLCASSLGLAGVEEQFFGPGTRLTVL.

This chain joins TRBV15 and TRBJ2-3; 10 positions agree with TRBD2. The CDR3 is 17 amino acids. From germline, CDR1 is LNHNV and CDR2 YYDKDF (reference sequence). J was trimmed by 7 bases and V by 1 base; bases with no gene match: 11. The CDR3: CATSRVILAGVGNTQYF. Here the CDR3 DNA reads TGTGCCACCAGCAGAGTCATCCTAGCGGGAGTGGGAAATACGCAGTATTTT. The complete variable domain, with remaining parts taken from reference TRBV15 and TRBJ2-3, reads DAMVIQNPRYQVTQFGKPVTLSCSQTLNHNVMYWYQQKSSQAPKLLFHYYDKDFNNEADTPDNFQSRRPNTSFCFLDIRSPGLGDTAMYLCATSRVILAGVGNTQYFGPGTRLTVL.

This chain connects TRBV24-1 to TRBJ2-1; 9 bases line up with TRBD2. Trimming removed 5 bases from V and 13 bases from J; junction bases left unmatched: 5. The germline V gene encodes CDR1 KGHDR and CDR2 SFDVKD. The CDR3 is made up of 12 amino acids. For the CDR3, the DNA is TGTGCCACCAGTGGTGCGGGAGGGCCTCAGTTCTTC. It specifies CATSGAGGPQFF.

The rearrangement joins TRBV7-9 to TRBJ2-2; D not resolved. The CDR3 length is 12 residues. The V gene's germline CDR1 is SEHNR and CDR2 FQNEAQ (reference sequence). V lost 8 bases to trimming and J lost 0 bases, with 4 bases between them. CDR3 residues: CASGANTGELFF. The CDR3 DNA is TGTGCCAGCGGGGCGAACACCGGGGAGCTGTTTTTT. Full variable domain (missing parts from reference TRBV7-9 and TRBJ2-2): DTGVSQNPRHKITKRGQNVTFRCDPISEHNRLYWYRQTLGQGPEFLTYFQNEAQLEKSRLLSDRFSAERPKGSFSTLEIQRTEQGDSAMYLCASGANTGELFFGEGSRLTVL.

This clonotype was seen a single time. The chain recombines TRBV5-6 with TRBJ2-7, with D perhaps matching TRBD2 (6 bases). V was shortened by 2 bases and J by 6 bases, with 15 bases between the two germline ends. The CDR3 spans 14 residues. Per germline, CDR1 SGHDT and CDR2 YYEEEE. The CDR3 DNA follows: TGTGCCAGCAGCTTTGGAGGGAAACTTGGCGAGCAGTACTTC. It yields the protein CASSFGGKLGEQYF.

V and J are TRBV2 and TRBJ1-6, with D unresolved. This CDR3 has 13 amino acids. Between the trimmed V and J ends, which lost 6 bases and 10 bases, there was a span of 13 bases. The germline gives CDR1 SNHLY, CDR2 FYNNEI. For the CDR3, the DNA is TGTGCCAGCAGCTTAAAAACGAACTCACCCCTCCACTTT. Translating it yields CASSLKTNSPLHF. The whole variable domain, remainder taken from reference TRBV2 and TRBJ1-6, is EPEVTQTPSHQVTQMGQEVILRCVPISNHLYFYWYRQILGQKVEFLVSFYNNEISEKSEIFDDQFSVERPDGSNFTLKIRSTKLEDSAMYFCASSLKTNSPLHFGNGTRLTVT.

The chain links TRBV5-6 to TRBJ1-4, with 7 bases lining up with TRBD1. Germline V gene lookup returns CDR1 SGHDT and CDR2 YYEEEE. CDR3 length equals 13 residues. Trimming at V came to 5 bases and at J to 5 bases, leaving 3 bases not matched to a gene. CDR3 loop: CASRGQHNEKLFF. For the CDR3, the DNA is TGTGCCAGCAGGGGACAGCACAATGAAAAACTGTTTTTT.

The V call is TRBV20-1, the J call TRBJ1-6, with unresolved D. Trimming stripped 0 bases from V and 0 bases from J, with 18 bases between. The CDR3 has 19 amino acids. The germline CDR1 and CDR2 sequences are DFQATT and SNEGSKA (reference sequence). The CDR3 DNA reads TGCAGTGCTAGAGAGGTTGAGGGCAGGTCAAGCTCCTATAATTCACCCCTCCACTTT. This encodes CSAREVEGRSSSYNSPLHF.

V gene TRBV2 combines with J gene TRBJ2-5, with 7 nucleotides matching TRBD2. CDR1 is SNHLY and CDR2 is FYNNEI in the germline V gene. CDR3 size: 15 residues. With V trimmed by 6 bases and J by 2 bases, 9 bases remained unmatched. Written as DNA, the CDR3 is TGTGCCAGCAGCGTTACCTCGGGACTACAAGAGACCCAGTACTTC. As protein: CASSVTSGLQETQYF.

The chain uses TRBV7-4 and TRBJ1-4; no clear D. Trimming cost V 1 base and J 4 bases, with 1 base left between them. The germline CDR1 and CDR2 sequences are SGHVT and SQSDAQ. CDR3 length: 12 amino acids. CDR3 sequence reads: CASSLDNEKLFF. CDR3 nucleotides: TGTGCCAGCAGCTTAGATAATGAAAAACTGTTTTTT.